These 15 T cell receptor beta chains came from one sample sequenced in a study of T cells expressing NK-cell markers. One entry per CDR3 protein, without DNA, is what TCRdb gives after re-calling the 5' RACE reads. The data show roughly 110,000 distinct CDR3 sequences, and the top ten clones hold about 18%. Sequences were obtained from blood T cells: a sorted CD56 or NKG2C T cell subset, CD4+ or CD8+ T cells, or bulk PBMC T cells (not recorded which). The receptors here all came from a woman aged 18-70 years in good health.

The chain employs TRBV6-5 and TRBJ2-2; TCRdb returns TRBD2, unconfirmable since there is no DNA. The CDR3 covers 18 residues. The germline V gene encodes CDR1 MNHEY and CDR2 SVGAGI. The CDR3: CASSYSWTSGRGHGELFF.

The chain joins TRBV7-2 to TRBJ2-1; the TRBD2 assignment by TCRdb is unverifiable without DNA. Looked up from germline, CDR1 is SGHTA and CDR2 is FQGNSA. The CDR3 is 13 residues long. The CDR3 sequence is CASSFKLDNEQFF.

V usage is TRBV28 and J usage is TRBJ1-3. The CDR3 covers 14 residues. Germline CDR1 and CDR2: MDHEN and SYDVKM. The CDR3: CASRRQVSGNTIYF.

V and J are TRBV3-1 and TRBJ2-3; TCRdb's assignment of TRBD2 cannot be checked, as there is no DNA. Germline values: CDR1 LGHDT, CDR2 YNNKEL (reference sequence). The CDR3 has 17 amino acids. The CDR3: CASSQTSGGARSDTQYF.

The V and J genes are TRBV6-2 or TRBV6-3 and TRBJ2-3. Germline-derived CDR1 and CDR2 are MNHEY and SVGEGT. The CDR3 totals 15 residues. The CDR3 loop is CASSYTRPNTDTQYF.

V is TRBV12-3 or TRBV12-4 and J is TRBJ1-1. The CDR3 contains 15 residues. CDR3 protein: CASSLSYTTHTEAFF.

The rearrangement links TRBV4-3 to TRBJ2-1; TCRdb outputs TRBD2, but without DNA this stays unchecked. Germline-derived CDR1 and CDR2 are LGHNA and YSLEER. This CDR3 comprises 15 residues. The CDR3 spells CASSQTLAEYNEQFF.

The V and J genes are TRBV5-6 and TRBJ2-7; TCRdb designates TRBD2, a call that cannot be tested without DNA. Germline CDR1 and CDR2: SGHDT and YYEEEE. The CDR3 is 13 residues long. The CDR3 here is CASSPEGREEQYF.

This chain uses TRBV28 with TRBJ2-3; the TCRdb call, TRBD1, lacks DNA for checking. Germline CDR1 is MDHEN and CDR2 is SYDVKM. The CDR3 consists of 15 residues. The CDR3 is CASRPLTGSTDTQYF.

The V and J genes are TRBV7-8 and TRBJ2-1; as DNA is missing, the TRBD2 call by TCRdb cannot be tested. There are 16 residues in the CDR3. Per the germline V gene, CDR1 is SGHVS and CDR2 is FQNEAQ. The CDR3 region is CASCHRERATYNEQFF. Complete variable domain (other parts from reference TRBV7-8 and TRBJ2-1): GAGVSQSPRYKVAKRGQDVALRCDPISGHVSLFWYQQALGQGPEFLTYFQNEAQLDKSGLPSDRFFAERPEGSVSTLKIQRTQQEDSAVYLCASCHRERATYNEQFFGPGTRLTVL.

This rearrangement joins TRBV15 to TRBJ2-6. The CDR3 length is 16 residues. The germline CDR1 and CDR2 sequences are LNHNV and YYDKDF (reference sequence). CDR3 sequence: CATSRDTGSGANVLTF.

The rearrangement links TRBV6-2 or TRBV6-3 to TRBJ2-1; as DNA is missing, the TRBD1 call by TCRdb cannot be tested. The V gene's germline CDR1 is MNHEY and CDR2 SVGEGT. The CDR3 spans 15 residues. Here the CDR3 reads CASSPRDGTYNEQFF.

The V and J genes are TRBV12-5 and TRBJ2-1; lacking DNA, the TRBD2 call made by TCRdb goes unchecked. The CDR3 covers 14 residues. Germline V CDR1 and CDR2: LGHNT, FRNRAP. The CDR3 loop is CASGPAGTYNEQFF.

V is TRBV3-1 and J is TRBJ1-2; TCRdb selects TRBD1, and the lack of DNA leaves this call unchecked. The germline CDR1 and CDR2 sequences are LGHDT and YNNKEL (reference sequence). This CDR3 region has 15 residues. The CDR3 sequence: CASSPPGRRVYGYTF. Full variable domain (rest looked up from reference TRBV3-1 and TRBJ1-2): DTAVSQTPKYLVTQMGNDKSIKCEQNLGHDTMYWYKQDSKKFLKIMFSYNNKELIINETVPNRFSPKSPDKAHLNLHINSLELGDSAVYFCASSPPGRRVYGYTFGSGTRLTVV.

This chain uses TRBV12-3 or TRBV12-4 with TRBJ2-5. The CDR3 totals 13 residues. The CDR3 region is CASSFFHQETQYF.